Sequencing of this T cell receptor beta chain was carried out in a study of T cell responses to AZD1222 COVID-19 vaccine. Study observations and caveats: Spike-wide coverage was observed for vaccine-associated CD4 TCRs, with dominant responses at 160-218 and 743-854. Baseline seropositivity characterized only 5 or 6 AZD1222 recipients.

There are 16 residues in the CDR3. Germline CDR1 reads SGHDN; CDR2 reads FVKESK. Trimming pared 2 bases from V and 0 bases from J, leaving 13 bases between. The repertoire was sequenced with immunoSEQ multiplex PCR; TCRdb's copy has only in-frame clones and lacks some. The sample has more than 85,000 clones, about nine tenths seen once; the top ten hold more than 2%. For this clone: Its antigen is as yet unknown.

This TCR was recovered from an adult who received the AZD1222 COVID-19 vaccine. The chain is built from TRBV14 and TRBJ1-1; the D gene is possibly TRBD1 (5 bases). Sequencing used peripheral blood, obtained 28 days after the second AZD1222 dose. CDR3 sequence reads: CASSQLTGTLNTEAFF. CDR3 in DNA: TGTGCCAGCAGCCAACTAACAGGTACTTTGAACACTGAAGCTTTCTTT.